One T cell receptor (beta chain) is described in this entry. This entry comes from a study of blood T cell repertoires in COVID-19. Study details: PBMCs, B-cell-depleted T cells, or T cells provided the cDNA or gDNA that made up the material.

Germline values: CDR1 SGHKS, CDR2 YYEKEE (reference sequence). The CDR3 has 13 residues. V dropped 3 bases and J dropped 6 bases, with 10 bases sitting between them. Data came from immunoSEQ multiplex PCR; TCRdb stores just in-frame clones and leaves some out. The sample has approximately 260,000 clones, about 88% seen once. This sequence was found in a woman aged 40 to 50 who had recovered from COVID-19. The source material was peripheral blood. V is TRBV5-5 and J is TRBJ2-1; weak D call: TRBD2 (6 bases). CDR3: CASSSLALNEQFF. Here the CDR3 DNA reads TGTGCCAGCAGCTCACTAGCTCTCAATGAGCAGTTCTTC.